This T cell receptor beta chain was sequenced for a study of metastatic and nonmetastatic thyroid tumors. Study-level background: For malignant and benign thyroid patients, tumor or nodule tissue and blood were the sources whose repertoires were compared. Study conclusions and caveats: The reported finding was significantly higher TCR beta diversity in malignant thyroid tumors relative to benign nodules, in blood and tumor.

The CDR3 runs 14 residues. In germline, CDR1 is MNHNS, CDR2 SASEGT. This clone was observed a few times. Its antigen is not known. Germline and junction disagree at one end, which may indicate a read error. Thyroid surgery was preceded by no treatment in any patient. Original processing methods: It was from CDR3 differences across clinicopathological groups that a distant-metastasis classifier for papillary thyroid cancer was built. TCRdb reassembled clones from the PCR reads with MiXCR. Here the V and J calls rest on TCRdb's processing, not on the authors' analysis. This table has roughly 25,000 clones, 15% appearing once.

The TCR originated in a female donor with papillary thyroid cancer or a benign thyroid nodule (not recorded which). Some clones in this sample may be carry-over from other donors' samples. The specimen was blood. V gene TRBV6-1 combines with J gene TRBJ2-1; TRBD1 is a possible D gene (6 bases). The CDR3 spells CTSRSQGTYNEQFF. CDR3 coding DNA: TGTACCAGCAGGTCACAGGGAACCTACAATGAGCAGTTCTTC.